The 23 T cell receptor beta chains in this list originate from one sample, sequenced in a study of technical replicates of blood from several donors. Profiling relied on immunoSEQ multiplex PCR, and the TCRdb table lists in-frame clones only, not all of them. The repertoire has roughly 76,000 clones, more than 90% of them found once; the top ten carry about 0.35%. The sample taken for sequencing was T cells isolated from PBMCs. All receptors derive from a human donor in good health. Some clones in this sample may be carry-over from other donors' samples.

The chain combines TRBV19 with TRBJ2-6; D is ambiguous. This CDR3 spans 16 amino acids. The germline gives CDR1 LNHDA, CDR2 SQIVND (reference sequence). Trimming left V 7 bases short and J 4 bases short, with 17 bases between. The CDR3 sequence is CASTALSTLGANVLTF. CDR3 coding DNA: TGTGCCAGTACTGCGCTTTCAACCCTCGGGGCCAACGTCCTGACTTTC.

Of note for this clone: Compared with germline, one end of the junction differs, possibly owing to a read error. The chain joins TRBV28 to TRBJ1-2, with 7 bases that match TRBD1. The CDR3 covers 14 residues. Germline assignment: CDR1 MDHEN and CDR2 SYDVKM. The CDR3 sequence is CASSLGTDYGYNDF. The CDR3 DNA reads TGTGCCAGCAGTTTAGGGACAGATTATGGCTACAATGACTTC.

This clone was picked up one time. This rearrangement joins TRBV15 to TRBJ2-1; D might be TRBD1 (7 bases). The ends were cut back, 3 bases at V and 6 bases at J, with 12 bases in the middle. The CDR3 is 14 amino acids. Germline V gives CDR1 LNHNV, CDR2 YYDKDF (reference sequence). The CDR3 DNA reads as TGTGCCACCAGCAGCGACAGGGAGGTCAATGAGCAGTTCTTC. Translating gives CATSSDREVNEQFF.

As regards this clone: Sequence at one end of the junction differs from germline and may be a read error. The chain uses TRBV10-2 and TRBJ1-4, with TRBD1 identical over 9 bases. The CDR3 extends over 13 amino acids. Per germline, CDR1 WSHSY and CDR2 SAAADI. CDR3 DNA: TGCGCCAGCAGTGAGTCGCTGGGACAGGGAGGCGTCTTT. The encoded protein is CASSESLGQGGVF.

The gene calls are TRBV27 and TRBJ1-5; tentative D call: TRBD1 (6 bases). Germline-derived CDR1 and CDR2 are MNHEY and SMNVEV (reference sequence). The V end lost 5 bases, the J end lost 5 bases, and 10 bases lay between the germline ends. CDR3 size: 13 residues. This CDR3 reads CASSLQGDQPQHF. The CDR3 DNA is TGTGCCAGCAGTCTACAGGGAGATCAGCCCCAGCATTTT.

The DNA of the CDR3 is TGTGCCAGCAGTTTGGGGGCGGGAGGGTCCACAGATACGCAGTATTTT. Amino acids: CASSLGAGGSTDTQYF. J is TRBJ2-3 and V is TRBV27; 9 bases are shared with TRBD2. Germline V gives CDR1 MNHEY, CDR2 SMNVEV (reference sequence). This CDR3 has 16 residues. V shed 3 bases, J shed 2 bases, and the junction held 6 bases outside the gene matches.

This clone was counted a single time. J is TRBJ2-7 and V is TRBV4-1, with 10 bases aligning to TRBD1. The trim removed 9 bases at V and 6 bases at J, leaving 5 bases unmatched. This CDR3 has 12 amino acids. The germline gives CDR1 MGHRA, CDR2 YSYEKL. The CDR3 region has the DNA TGCGCCAGTGGGACAGGGGATATCGAGCAGTACTTC. Translating it yields CASGTGDIEQYF.

The chain combines TRBV4-2 with TRBJ1-4; 9 nucleotides agree with TRBD1. Germline V gene lookup returns CDR1 LGHNA and CDR2 YNFKEQ. V lost 5 bases and J lost 5; bases outside the gene matches: 6. The CDR3 is 15 residues long. CDR3 region: CASSYLDRGNEKLFF. The CDR3 DNA sequence: TGTGCCAGCAGCTACCTAGACAGGGGGAATGAAAAACTGTTTTTT.

The chain links TRBV30 to TRBJ1-5; weak D call: TRBD1 (6 bases). Trimming shortened V by 2 bases and J by 4 bases, and 9 bases separated the two germline ends. The CDR3 loop spans 13 amino acids. Germline CDR1 and CDR2: GTSNPN and SVGIG (reference sequence). The CDR3 nucleotides are TGTGCCTGGAGTATAGACAGGAATCAGCCCCAGCATTTT. This translates into CAWSIDRNQPQHF.

The rearrangement uses TRBV5-6 and TRBJ1-1; D perhaps matches TRBD1 (6 bases). The length of the CDR3 is 13 residues. Trimming pared 8 bases from V and 0 bases from J, leaving 11 bases between. Germline V lookup: CDR1 SGHDT, CDR2 YYEEEE. The CDR3 reads CASGDIMNTEAFF. The CDR3 nucleotides read TGTGCCAGTGGGGACATAATGAACACTGAAGCTTTCTTT.

The chain has TRBV28 and TRBJ2-7, with unresolved D. The CDR3 contains 11 residues. The V gene lost 7 bases and the J gene lost 6 bases, with 10 bases spanning the gap. The germline V gene has CDR1 MDHEN and CDR2 SYDVKM. The CDR3 DNA sequence: TGTGCCAGCACCGCCTACTCCGAGCAGTACTTC. Translated, it gives CASTAYSEQYF.

The chain combines TRBV4-2 with TRBJ2-5; 12 bases agree with TRBD2. This CDR3 region has 16 residues. Unmatched junction bases numbered 4, after V lost 0 bases and J lost 5 bases. Germline loops: CDR1 LGHNA, CDR2 YNFKEQ. CDR3: CASSQDLTSGRETQYF. The CDR3 DNA follows: TGTGCCAGCAGCCAAGATCTTACTAGCGGGAGGGAGACCCAGTACTTC.

The genes are TRBV6-8 and TRBJ2-7; D not certain. CDR1 MNHGY and CDR2 SAAAGT come from the germline V gene. V gave up 6 bases and J gave up 9 bases, with 15 bases separating them. This CDR3 has 12 residues. Written as DNA, the CDR3 is TGTGCCAGCAGGCAGACATACTCGAGGCAGTACTTC. This encodes CASRQTYSRQYF.

The rearrangement joins TRBV9 to TRBJ1-3; 7 nucleotides match TRBD1. Germline V gives CDR1 SGDLS, CDR2 YYNGEE. V shed 0 bases and J 7 bases; nucleotides not matched to a gene: 4. The CDR3 covers 14 residues. The DNA of the CDR3 is TGTGCCAGCAGCGTAGGTGACAGGGAGAACACCATATATTTT. It translates to CASSVGDRENTIYF.

This rearrangement joins TRBV29-1 to TRBJ1-1, with 8 bases aligning to TRBD1. Germline V CDR1 and CDR2: SQVTM, ANQGSEA. Losses at the gene ends were 0 bases for V and 3 bases for J; bases not matched to a gene: 3. There are 14 residues in the CDR3. CDR3 nucleotides: TGCAGCGTTGAAGATCAGGGGGCGGACACTGAAGCTTTCTTT. Translated: CSVEDQGADTEAFF. The full variable domain, rest sourced from reference TRBV29-1 and TRBJ1-1, is SAVISQKPSRDICQRGTSLTIQCQVDSQVTMMFWYRQQPGQSLTLIATANQGSEATYESGFVIDKFPISRPNLTFSTLTVSNMSPEDSSIYLCSVEDQGADTEAFFGQGTRLTVV.

The chain has TRBV7-8 and TRBJ2-1; TRBD2 matches at 7 bases. The germline gives CDR1 SGHVS, CDR2 FQNEAQ. With 6 bases clipped from V and 1 base from J, the junction kept 9 bases outside the gene matches. CDR3 length equals 16 residues. The CDR3: CASRPSSGISYNEQFF. DNA for the CDR3: TGTGCCAGCAGGCCTTCTAGCGGCATTTCCTACAATGAGCAGTTCTTC. The full variable domain, its missing parts supplied by reference TRBV7-8 and TRBJ2-1, is GAGVSQSPRYKVAKRGQDVALRCDPISGHVSLFWYQQALGQGPEFLTYFQNEAQLDKSGLPSDRFFAERPEGSVSTLKIQRTQQEDSAVYLCASRPSSGISYNEQFFGPGTRLTVL.

The chain has TRBV10-2 and TRBJ1-2; D remains ambiguous. The CDR3 is 16 amino acids. Germline V lookup: CDR1 WSHSY, CDR2 SAAADI. Trimming cost V 4 bases and J 2 bases, with 17 bases left between them. Here the CDR3 DNA reads TGCGCCAGCAGTGTAGCTATTGGTGGGAGAAACTATGGCTACACCTTC. It codes for CASSVAIGGRNYGYTF.

The V gene is TRBV18, the J gene TRBJ2-2, with 15 positions matching TRBD2. The CDR3 has 16 amino acids. The germline V gene has CDR1 KGHSH and CDR2 LQKENI. J gave up 5 bases and V 3 bases, and 1 base lay outside the gene matches. The CDR3 loop reads CASSPGLAGGTGELFF. The CDR3 bases are TGTGCCAGCTCACCGGGACTAGCGGGAGGAACCGGGGAGCTGTTTTTT.

V usage is TRBV27 and J usage is TRBJ2-7, with D possibly matching TRBD2 (5 bases). Trimming took off 8 bases at V and 2 bases at J, with 19 bases between the two ends. The CDR3 covers 15 residues. Germline V gene data show CDR1 as MNHEY and CDR2 as SMNVEV (reference sequence). CDR3 coding DNA: TGTGCCAGCCGATCCGTCGGAGGCCGAACCTACGAGCAGTACTTC. Residues: CASRSVGGRTYEQYF.

The chain employs TRBV27 and TRBJ2-1; no clear D. CDR3 size: 16 residues. Germline CDR1 and CDR2: MNHEY and SMNVEV (reference sequence). V lost 10 bases, J lost 8 bases, and 27 bases lay in between. Here the CDR3 reads CATLDLRRATIDEQFF. CDR3 nucleotide sequence: TGTGCCACCCTAGACCTGAGGAGAGCGACCATCGATGAGCAGTTCTTC.

The chain carries TRBV4-1 and TRBJ2-1; 7 bases are a match to TRBD2. V shed 3 bases and J 4 bases; nucleotides not matched to a gene: 9. CDR3 size: 16 residues. The germline V gene encodes CDR1 MGHRA and CDR2 YSYEKL. In DNA, the CDR3 is TGCGCCAGCAGCCAGAGAGCGGGACTTAGGTACAATGAGCAGTTCTTC. It codes for CASSQRAGLRYNEQFF.

The sample holds one count of this clone. The chain joins TRBV27 to TRBJ1-1, with 9 nucleotides matching TRBD1. The V and J ends lost 5 bases and 5 bases, in that order; junction bases with no gene match: 6. This CDR3 spans 14 amino acids. Germline V gives CDR1 MNHEY, CDR2 SMNVEV (reference sequence). CDR3 protein: CASSQQGAMTEAFF. In DNA, the CDR3 is TGTGCCAGCAGTCAACAGGGGGCTATGACTGAAGCTTTCTTT.

This clone appeared a single time. The gene calls are TRBV2 and TRBJ2-1; TRBD1 matches at 7 bases. CDR1 and CDR2 (germline): SNHLY, FYNNEI. V trimming: 6 bases; J trimming: 8 bases; junction bases outside the gene matches: 7. There are 13 residues in the CDR3. The CDR3 DNA sequence: TGTGCCAGCAGCAAGGACAGGTGGGATGAGCAGTTCTTC. This gives the protein CASSKDRWDEQFF.